Listed below are T cell receptor beta chains from one sample, sequenced in a study of T cells after yellow fever vaccination. One entry per CDR3 protein results from TCRdb running MiXCR on the 5' RACE reads. This table holds roughly 340,000 distinct CDR3 sequences, approximately 4.2% found once. Sequenced material: PBMCs, taken 5 days after the yellow fever booster vaccination. The receptors here all came from a man aged 18 to 29 who received the YFV17D yellow fever vaccine. The conserved cysteine and the conserved F or W are not part of the CDR3 here. D genes are given only for firm matches.

d_gene	v_gene	CDR3aa
NA	TRBV12-3/TRBV12-4	ASTRTQGLAKNIQY
TRBD1	TRBV5-1	ASSLAFGTGSEQY
TRBD1	TRBV6-7	ASTSGTGPPYEQY
NA	TRBV5-1	ASSLTGFEAF
NA	TRBV12-3/TRBV12-4	ASSTGSGNTIY
NA	TRBV20-1	SAVRVYEQY
NA	TRBV7-3	ASSLQGGDTEAF
NA	TRBV15	ATSRGSGSEQY
NA	TRBV6-1	ASSNKYNEQF
NA	TRBV20-1	SARRGAGNSPLH
NA	TRBV5-1	ASSLWQGMEETQY
NA	TRBV9	ASKRDTGGNTIY
TRBD2	TRBV7-2	ASSLVPGGSTDTQY
NA	TRBV27	ASSLFRAENNEKLF
NA	TRBV3-1	ASGGRGTDTQY
NA	TRBV20-1	SAASGRTGELF
TRBD2	TRBV9	ASSVASGGGDTQY
TRBD1	TRBV19	ASSIDRNRGQPQH
NA	TRBV12-3/TRBV12-4	ASSPRTDPGTEAF
NA	TRBV9	ASSVEQGWGYT
NA	TRBV5-1	ASSEGTAFQETQY
NA	TRBV5-5	ASSLGADILENTGELF
NA	TRBV5-6	ASSLKSLPGSVH
TRBD2	TRBV3-1	ASTEGEAGRGSTDTQY
NA	TRBV4-1	ASSQAGAGPRETQY
NA	TRBV11-2	ASSRGATGNTIY
TRBD2	TRBV10-3	AISEGTSGGSGANVLT
TRBD1	TRBV4-3	ASSQRVTGEYEKLF
TRBD2	TRBV11-2	ASSQTVVSGGRTDTQY